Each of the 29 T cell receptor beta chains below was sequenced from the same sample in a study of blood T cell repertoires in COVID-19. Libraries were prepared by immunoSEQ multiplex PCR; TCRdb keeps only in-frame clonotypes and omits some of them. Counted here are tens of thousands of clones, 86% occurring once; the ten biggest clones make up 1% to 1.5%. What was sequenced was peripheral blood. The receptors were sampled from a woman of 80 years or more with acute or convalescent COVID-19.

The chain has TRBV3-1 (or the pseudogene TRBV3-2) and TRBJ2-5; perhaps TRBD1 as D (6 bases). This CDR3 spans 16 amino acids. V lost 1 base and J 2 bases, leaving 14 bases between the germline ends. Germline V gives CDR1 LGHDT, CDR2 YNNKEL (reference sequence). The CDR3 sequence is CASSQGGGAGQETQYF. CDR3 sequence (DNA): TGTGCCAGCAGCCAAGGTGGGGGCGCGGGTCAAGAGACCCAGTACTTC.

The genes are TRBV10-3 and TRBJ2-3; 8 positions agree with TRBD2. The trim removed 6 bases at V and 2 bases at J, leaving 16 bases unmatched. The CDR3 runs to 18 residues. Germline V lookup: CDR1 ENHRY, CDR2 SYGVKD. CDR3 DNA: TGTGCCATCAGCCGGCAGGTCGGGGCGGGGGGACTCACAGATACGCAGTATTTT. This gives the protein CAISRQVGAGGLTDTQYF.

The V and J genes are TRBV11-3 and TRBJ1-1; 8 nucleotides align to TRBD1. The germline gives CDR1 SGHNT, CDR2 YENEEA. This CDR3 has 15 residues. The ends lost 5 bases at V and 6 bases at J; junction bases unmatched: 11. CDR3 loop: CASSRSTDRGAEAFF. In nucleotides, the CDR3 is TGTGCCAGCAGCCGCTCGACCGACAGGGGCGCTGAAGCTTTCTTT.

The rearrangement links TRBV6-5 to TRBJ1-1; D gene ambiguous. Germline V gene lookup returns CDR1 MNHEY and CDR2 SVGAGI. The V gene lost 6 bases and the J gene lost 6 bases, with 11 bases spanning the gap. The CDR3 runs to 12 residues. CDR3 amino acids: CASRDYTAEAFF. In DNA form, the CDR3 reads TGTGCCAGCAGGGACTATACGGCTGAAGCTTTCTTT.

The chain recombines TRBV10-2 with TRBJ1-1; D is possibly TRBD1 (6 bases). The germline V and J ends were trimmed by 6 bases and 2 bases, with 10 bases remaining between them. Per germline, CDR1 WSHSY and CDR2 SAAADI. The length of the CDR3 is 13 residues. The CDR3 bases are TGCGCCAGCAGAGCAGGGGTTAACACTGAAGCTTTCTTT. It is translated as CASRAGVNTEAFF.

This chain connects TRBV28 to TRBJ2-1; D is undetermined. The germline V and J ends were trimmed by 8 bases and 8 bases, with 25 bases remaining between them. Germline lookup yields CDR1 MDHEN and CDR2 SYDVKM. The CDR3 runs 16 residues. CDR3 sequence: CASDSVMSRPVDEQFF. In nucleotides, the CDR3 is TGTGCCAGCGACTCCGTAATGAGCAGACCTGTCGATGAGCAGTTCTTC.

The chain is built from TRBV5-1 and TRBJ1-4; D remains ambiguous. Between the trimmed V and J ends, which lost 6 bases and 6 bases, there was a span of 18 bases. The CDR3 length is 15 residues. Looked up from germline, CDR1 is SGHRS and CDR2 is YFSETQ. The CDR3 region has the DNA TGCGCCAGCAAAATGGCCCCGGGGTCAGATGAAAAACTGTTTTTT. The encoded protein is CASKMAPGSDEKLFF.

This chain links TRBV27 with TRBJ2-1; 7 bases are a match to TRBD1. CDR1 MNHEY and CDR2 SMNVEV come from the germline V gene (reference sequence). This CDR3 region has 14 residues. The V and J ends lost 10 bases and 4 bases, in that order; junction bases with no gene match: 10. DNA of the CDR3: TGTGCCACCAAGGGGGCTCGAAGGTACAATGAGCAGTTCTTC. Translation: CATKGARRYNEQFF.

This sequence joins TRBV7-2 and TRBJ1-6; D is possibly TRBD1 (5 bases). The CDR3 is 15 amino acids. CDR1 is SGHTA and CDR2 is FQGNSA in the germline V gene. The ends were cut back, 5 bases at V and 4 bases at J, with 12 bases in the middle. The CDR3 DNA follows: TGTGCCAGCAGCCGCGGGGGGATTTATAATTCACCCCTCCACTTT. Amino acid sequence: CASSRGGIYNSPLHF.

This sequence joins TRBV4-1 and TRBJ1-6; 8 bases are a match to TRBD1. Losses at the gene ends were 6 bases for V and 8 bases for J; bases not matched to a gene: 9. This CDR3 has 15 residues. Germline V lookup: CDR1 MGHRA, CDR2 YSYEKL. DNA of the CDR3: TGCGCCAGCAGGGCGAGCGACAGGGGAGATTCACCCCTCCACTTT. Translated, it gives CASRASDRGDSPLHF.

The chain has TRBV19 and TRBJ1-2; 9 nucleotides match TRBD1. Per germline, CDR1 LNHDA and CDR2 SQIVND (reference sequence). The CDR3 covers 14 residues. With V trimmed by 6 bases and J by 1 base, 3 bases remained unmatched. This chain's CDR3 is CASRDRGVNYGYTF. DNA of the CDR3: TGTGCCAGTAGGGACAGGGGAGTTAACTATGGCTACACCTTC.

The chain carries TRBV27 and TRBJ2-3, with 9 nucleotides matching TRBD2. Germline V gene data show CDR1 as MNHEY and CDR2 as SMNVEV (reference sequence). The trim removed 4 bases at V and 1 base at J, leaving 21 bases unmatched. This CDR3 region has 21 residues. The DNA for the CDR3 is TGTGCCAGCAGTTACAACCTGGCGGGAGGGCGTCTCTTAGGGGGCACAGATACGCAGTATTTT. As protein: CASSYNLAGGRLLGGTDTQYF.

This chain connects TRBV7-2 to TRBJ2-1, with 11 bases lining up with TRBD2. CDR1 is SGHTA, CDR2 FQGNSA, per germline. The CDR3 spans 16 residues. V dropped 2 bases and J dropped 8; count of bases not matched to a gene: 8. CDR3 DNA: TGTGCCAGCAGCTTATATGATAGCGGGGGGGCCCATGAGCAGTTCTTC. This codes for CASSLYDSGGAHEQFF.

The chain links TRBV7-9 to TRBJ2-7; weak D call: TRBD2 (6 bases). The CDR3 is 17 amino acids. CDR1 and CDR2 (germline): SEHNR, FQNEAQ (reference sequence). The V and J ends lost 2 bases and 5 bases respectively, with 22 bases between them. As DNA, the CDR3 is TGTGCCAGCAGCTTAAATCCCCCGCCGGGGGTAATCCACGAGCAGTACTTC. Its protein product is CASSLNPPPGVIHEQYF.

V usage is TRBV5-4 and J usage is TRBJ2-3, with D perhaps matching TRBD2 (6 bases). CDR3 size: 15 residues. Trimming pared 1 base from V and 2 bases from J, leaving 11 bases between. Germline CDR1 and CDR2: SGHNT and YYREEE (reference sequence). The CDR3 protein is CASSLPSDYTDTQYF. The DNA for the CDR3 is TGTGCCAGCAGCTTGCCTAGCGATTACACAGATACGCAGTATTTT.

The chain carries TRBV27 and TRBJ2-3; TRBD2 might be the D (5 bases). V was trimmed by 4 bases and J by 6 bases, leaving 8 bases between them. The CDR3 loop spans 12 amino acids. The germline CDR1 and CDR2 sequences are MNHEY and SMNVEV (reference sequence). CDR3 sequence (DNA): TGTGCCAGCAGTTCATGGAGGGATACGCAGTATTTT. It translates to CASSSWRDTQYF.

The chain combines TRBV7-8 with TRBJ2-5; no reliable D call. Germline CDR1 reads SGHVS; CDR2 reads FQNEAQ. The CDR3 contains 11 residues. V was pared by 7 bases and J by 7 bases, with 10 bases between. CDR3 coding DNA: TGTGCCAGCACTTCCTCGTTGACCCAGTACTTC. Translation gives CASTSSLTQYF.

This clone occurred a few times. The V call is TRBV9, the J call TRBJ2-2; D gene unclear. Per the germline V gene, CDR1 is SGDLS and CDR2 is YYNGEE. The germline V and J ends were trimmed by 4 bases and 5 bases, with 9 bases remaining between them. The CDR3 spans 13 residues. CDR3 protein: CASSFWATGELFF. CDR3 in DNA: TGTGCCAGCAGCTTTTGGGCTACCGGGGAGCTGTTTTTT. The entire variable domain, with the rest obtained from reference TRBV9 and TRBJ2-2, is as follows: DSGVTQTPKHLITATGQRVTLRCSPRSGDLSVYWYQQSLDQGLQFLIQYYNGEERAKGNILERFSAQQFPDLHSELNLSSLELGDSALYFCASSFWATGELFFGEGSRLTVL.

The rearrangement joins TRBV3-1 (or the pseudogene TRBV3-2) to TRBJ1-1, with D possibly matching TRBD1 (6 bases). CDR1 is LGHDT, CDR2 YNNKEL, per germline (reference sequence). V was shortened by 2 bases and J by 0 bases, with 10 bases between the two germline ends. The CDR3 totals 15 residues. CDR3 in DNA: TGTGCCAGCAGCCAATCCCGGACAGTGAACACTGAAGCTTTCTTT. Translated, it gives CASSQSRTVNTEAFF.

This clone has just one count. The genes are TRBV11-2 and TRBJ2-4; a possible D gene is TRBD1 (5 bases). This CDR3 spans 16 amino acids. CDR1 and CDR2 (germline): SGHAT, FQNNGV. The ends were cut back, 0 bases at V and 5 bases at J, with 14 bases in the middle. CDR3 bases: TGTGCCAGCAGCTTAGACCCCTACAGGCCGCAAAACATTCAGTACTTC. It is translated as CASSLDPYRPQNIQYF. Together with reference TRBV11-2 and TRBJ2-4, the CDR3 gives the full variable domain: EAGVAQSPRYKIIEKRQSVAFWCNPISGHATLYWYQQILGQGPKLLIQFQNNGVVDDSQLPKDRFSAERLKGVDSTLKIQPAKLEDSAVYLCASSLDPYRPQNIQYFGAGTRLSVL.

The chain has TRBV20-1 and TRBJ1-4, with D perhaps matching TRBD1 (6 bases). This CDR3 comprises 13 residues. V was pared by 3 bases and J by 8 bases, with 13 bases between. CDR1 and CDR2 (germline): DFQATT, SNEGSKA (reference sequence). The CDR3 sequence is CSASGGVGEKLFF. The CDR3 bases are TGCAGTGCTAGTGGGGGCGTCGGGGAAAAACTGTTTTTT.

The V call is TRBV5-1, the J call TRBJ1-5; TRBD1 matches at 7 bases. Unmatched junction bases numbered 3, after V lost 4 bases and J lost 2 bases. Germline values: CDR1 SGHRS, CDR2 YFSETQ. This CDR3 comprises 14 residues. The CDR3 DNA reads TGCGCCAGCAGCCCCGGGACAGGCAATCAGCCCCAGCATTTT. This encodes CASSPGTGNQPQHF.

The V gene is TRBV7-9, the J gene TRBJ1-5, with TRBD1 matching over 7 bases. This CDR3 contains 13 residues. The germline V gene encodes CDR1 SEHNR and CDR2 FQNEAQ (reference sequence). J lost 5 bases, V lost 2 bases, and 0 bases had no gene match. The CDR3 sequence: CASSLTGDQPQHF. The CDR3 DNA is TGTGCCAGCAGCTTAACAGGGGATCAGCCCCAGCATTTT.

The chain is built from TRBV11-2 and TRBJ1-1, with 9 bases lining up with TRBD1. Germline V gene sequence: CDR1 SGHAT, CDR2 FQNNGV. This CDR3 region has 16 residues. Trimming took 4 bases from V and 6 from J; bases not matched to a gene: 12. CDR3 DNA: TGTGCCAGCAGCTCCCACAGGGGGCGTAGGACTCCTGAAGCTTTCTTT. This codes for CASSSHRGRRTPEAFF. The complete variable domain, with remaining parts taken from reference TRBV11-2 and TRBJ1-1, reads EAGVAQSPRYKIIEKRQSVAFWCNPISGHATLYWYQQILGQGPKLLIQFQNNGVVDDSQLPKDRFSAERLKGVDSTLKIQPAKLEDSAVYLCASSSHRGRRTPEAFFGQGTRLTVV.

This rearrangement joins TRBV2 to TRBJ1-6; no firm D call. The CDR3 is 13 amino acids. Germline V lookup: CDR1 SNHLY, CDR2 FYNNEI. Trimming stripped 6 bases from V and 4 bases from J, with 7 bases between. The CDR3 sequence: CASRSGYNSPLHF. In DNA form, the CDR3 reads TGTGCCAGCAGGAGCGGGTATAATTCACCCCTCCACTTT.

The CDR3 DNA sequence: TGTGCCAGCAGCGTTCAACTAGCGATAAGGCAGTATTTT. It codes for CASSVQLAIRQYF. The V call is TRBV5-5, the J call TRBJ2-3, with TRBD2 matching 7 bases. The germline V gene has CDR1 SGHKS and CDR2 YYEKEE (reference sequence). The CDR3 consists of 13 residues. V trimming: 4 bases; J trimming: 11 bases; junction bases outside the gene matches: 10.

CDR3 coding DNA: TGCGCCAGCATGCCTGGGGCAGGGGGTAACACTGAAGCTTTCTTT. Protein product: CASMPGAGGNTEAFF. The gene calls are TRBV5-1 and TRBJ1-1, with 7 positions matching TRBD1. The trim removed 6 bases at V and 2 bases at J, leaving 10 bases unmatched. This CDR3 region has 15 residues. CDR1 and CDR2 (germline): SGHRS, YFSETQ.

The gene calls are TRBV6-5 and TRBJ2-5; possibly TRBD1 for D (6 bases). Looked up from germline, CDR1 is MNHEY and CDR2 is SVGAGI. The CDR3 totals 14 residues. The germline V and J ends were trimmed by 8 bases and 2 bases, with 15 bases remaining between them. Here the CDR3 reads CASSDSATQETQYF. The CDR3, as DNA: TGTGCCAGCTCGGACAGCGCGACTCAAGAGACCCAGTACTTC.

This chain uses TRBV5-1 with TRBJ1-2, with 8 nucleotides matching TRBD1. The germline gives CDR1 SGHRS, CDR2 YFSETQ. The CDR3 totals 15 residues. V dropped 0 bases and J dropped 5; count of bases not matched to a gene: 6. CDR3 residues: CASSLDRGSVYGYTF. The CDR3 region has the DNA TGCGCCAGCAGCTTGGACAGGGGGTCGGTTTATGGCTACACCTTC.